This TCR beta chain emerged from a study of human T cells and chemical hapten exposure. TCRdb passed the RACE reads through MiXCR, listing each CDR3 protein once. The sample lists roughly 130,000 distinct CDR3 sequences, approximately 9.5% occurring once. Sample time point: healthy volunteer bleed at 2 weeks. The template was total RNA from unfractionated whole blood. At least ten counts were recorded for this clonotype. This CDR3 spans 15 amino acids. V lost 4 bases to trimming and J lost 4 bases; unmatched junction nucleotides: 6. Germline V gives CDR1 MNHEY, CDR2 SVGEGT. The V and J genes are TRBV6-2 or TRBV6-3 and TRBJ1-5, with TRBD1 identical over 8 bases. The sample taken for sequencing was whole blood. The TCR originated in a male donor in good health. Some clones in this sample may be carry-over from other donors' samples. Written as DNA, the CDR3 is TGTGCCAGCAGTTCCCTGGACAGGGAGAATCAGCCCCAGCATTTT. It yields the protein CASSSLDRENQPQHF.